These T cell receptor beta chains were read from a single sample in a study of cytomegalovirus exposure and HLA in healthy donors. Clones were read by immunoSEQ multiplex PCR, and TCRdb kept only the in-frame ones, dropping some. This table holds under 200,000 clones, about 80% found once. Sequences were obtained from PBMCs. The receptors originated from a woman in her forties or fifties in good health and CMV-seropositive. Each CDR3 is given with its conserved first and last residue. The order of the fields is V gene, J gene, D gene, clone size, CDR3 protein, CDR3 DNA. The D gene is left open where the match is weak. The size of a clone is reported for some rows only, either as once, few or many, or as a class for expanded clones.

V: TRBV5-1; J: TRBJ1-1; D: NA; size: NA; CDR3: CASTTGRGSRHTEAFF; DNA: TGCGCCAGCACCACTGGCCGGGGGTCCAGACACACTGAAGCTTTCTTT
V: TRBV7-6; J: TRBJ2-5; D: NA; size: NA; CDR3: CASSLAGGPETQYF; DNA: TGTGCCAGCAGCTTAGCGGGGGGACCAGAGACCCAGTACTTC
V: TRBV6-1; J: TRBJ1-5; D: NA; size: NA; CDR3: CASSLIGENQPQHF; DNA: TGTGCCAGCAGTTTGATCGGGGAAAATCAGCCCCAGCATTTT
V: TRBV28; J: TRBJ2-1; D: NA; size: once; CDR3: CASSLTGVSYNEQFF; DNA: TGTGCCAGCAGTCTAACGGGGGTCTCCTACAATGAGCAGTTCTTC
V: TRBV7-2; J: TRBJ1-2; D: NA; size: NA; CDR3: CASSLGAGGGYTF; DNA: TGTGCCAGCAGCTTAGGCGCAGGAGGAGGCTACACCTTC
V: TRBV6-5; J: TRBJ2-7; D: TRBD2; size: NA; CDR3: CASRDGGVRYEQYF; DNA: TGTGCCAGCAGAGACGGGGGGGTCCGCTACGAGCAGTACTTC
V: TRBV6-6; J: TRBJ1-1; D: NA; size: NA; CDR3: CASSYSINTEAFF; DNA: TGTGCCAGCAGTTACTCAATAAACACTGAAGCTTTCTTT
V: TRBV6-5; J: TRBJ2-1; D: NA; size: NA; CDR3: CATSGVFNEQFF; DNA: TGTGCCACCTCAGGGGTGTTCAATGAGCAGTTCTTC
V: TRBV30; J: TRBJ2-6; D: TRBD1; size: once; CDR3: CAADEGAISGANVLTF; DNA: TGTGCCGCGGACGAGGGGGCGATCTCTGGGGCCAACGTCCTGACTTTC
V: TRBV11-2; J: TRBJ2-1; D: NA; size: NA; CDR3: CASSLLSGVAYNEQFF; DNA: TGTGCCAGCAGCTTATTGAGCGGTGTCGCCTACAATGAGCAGTTCTTC
V: TRBV6-5; J: TRBJ1-5; D: NA; size: NA; CDR3: CASIGGGWVDQPQHF; DNA: TGTGCCAGCATCGGGGGGGGCTGGGTGGACCAGCCCCAGCATTTT